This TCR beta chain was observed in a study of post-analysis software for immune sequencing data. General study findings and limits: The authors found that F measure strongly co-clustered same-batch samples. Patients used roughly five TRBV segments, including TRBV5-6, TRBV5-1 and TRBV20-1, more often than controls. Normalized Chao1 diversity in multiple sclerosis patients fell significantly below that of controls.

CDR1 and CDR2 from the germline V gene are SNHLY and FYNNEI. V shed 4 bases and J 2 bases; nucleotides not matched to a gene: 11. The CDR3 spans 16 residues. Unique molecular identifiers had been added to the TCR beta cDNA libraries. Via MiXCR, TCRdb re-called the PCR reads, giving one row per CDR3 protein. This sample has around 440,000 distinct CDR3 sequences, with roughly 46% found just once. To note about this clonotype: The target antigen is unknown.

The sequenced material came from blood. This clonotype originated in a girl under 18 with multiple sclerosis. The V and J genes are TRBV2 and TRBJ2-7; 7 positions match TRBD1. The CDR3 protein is CASSGSQGIQTYEQYF. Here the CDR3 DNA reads TGTGCCAGCAGTGGATCACAGGGGATACAAACCTACGAGCAGTACTTC.